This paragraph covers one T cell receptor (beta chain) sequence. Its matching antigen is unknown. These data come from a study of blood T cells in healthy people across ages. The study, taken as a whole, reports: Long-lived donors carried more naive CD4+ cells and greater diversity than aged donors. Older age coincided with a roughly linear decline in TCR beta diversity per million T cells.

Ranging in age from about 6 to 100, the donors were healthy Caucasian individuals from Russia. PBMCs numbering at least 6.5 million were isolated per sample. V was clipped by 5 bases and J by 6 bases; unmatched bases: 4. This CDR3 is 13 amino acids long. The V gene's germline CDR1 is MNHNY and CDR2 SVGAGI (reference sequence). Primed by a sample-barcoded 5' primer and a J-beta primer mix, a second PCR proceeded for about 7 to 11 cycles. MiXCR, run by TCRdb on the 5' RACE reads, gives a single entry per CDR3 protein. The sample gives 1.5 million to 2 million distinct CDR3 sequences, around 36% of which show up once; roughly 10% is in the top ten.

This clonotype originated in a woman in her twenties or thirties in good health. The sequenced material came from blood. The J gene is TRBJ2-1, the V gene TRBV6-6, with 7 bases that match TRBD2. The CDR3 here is CASSSGAPNEQFF. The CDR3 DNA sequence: TGTGCCAGCAGTAGCGGGGCACCCAATGAGCAGTTCTTC.